This T cell receptor beta chain originates from a study of blood T cell repertoires in COVID-19. The wider study: COVID-19 samples from acute and convalescent phases originated in the United States, Italy and Spain. PBMCs, B-cell-depleted T cells, or T cells provided the cDNA or gDNA that made up the material.

There are 18 residues in the CDR3. With V trimmed by 1 base and J by 2 bases, 12 bases remained unmatched. Looked up from germline, CDR1 is SGHTA and CDR2 is FQGNSA. Per the authors' pipeline: Using reference gene primer amplification, nucleated cell counts were estimated. Here immunoSEQ multiplex PCR was the method, and the copy in TCRdb shows in-frame clones only, minus some. D and trimming come from the DNA, and the V and J calls and clone size come from that table. The table has about 210,000 clones, 83% seen once. The TCR was taken from a woman in her thirties or forties with active or convalescent COVID-19. The genes are TRBV7-2 and TRBJ2-5, with 8 bases fitting TRBD1. The sequenced sample was peripheral blood. In nucleotides, the CDR3 is TGTGCCAGCAGCTTAGGGTGGCGGCAGGGGGCATCACAAGAGACCCAGTACTTC. Translating it yields CASSLGWRQGASQETQYF.